The 2 T cell receptor beta chains below come from one sample, sequenced in a study of shared clonotypes between healthy human individuals. Using immunoSEQ multiplex PCR, the repertoire was profiled, and TCRdb retains in-frame clones only, with some absent. The table shows under 600,000 clones, with 95% to 98% occurring only once. Terminally differentiated effector memory CD45RA+ cells were left out of the naive CD8 fraction, which was CD45RO-negative and positively selected for CCR7. Sequences were obtained from naive CD8+ T cells sorted from blood. These receptors were obtained from a man aged 25 to 40 in good health.

V gene TRBV10-3 combines with J gene TRBJ2-3; 14 bases align to TRBD2. Germline CDR1 and CDR2: ENHRY and SYGVKD. V lost 6 bases to trimming and J lost 3 bases; unmatched junction nucleotides: 5. CDR3 length: 16 amino acids. The CDR3 nucleotides read TGTGCCATCAGCTCAGGACTAGCGGGAGGTACAGATACGCAGTATTTT. Its translation: CAISSGLAGGTDTQYF.

The rearrangement links TRBV18 to TRBJ2-7, with D possibly TRBD1 on 6 matching bases. The V and J ends lost 2 bases and 4 bases respectively, with 15 bases between them. Germline V gene sequence: CDR1 KGHSH, CDR2 LQKENI. This CDR3 spans 15 amino acids. DNA for the CDR3: TGTGCCAGCTCACCATCACAGGGCTTATGGTACGAGCAGTACTTC. Protein sequence: CASSPSQGLWYEQYF. The full variable domain, with the rest looked up from reference TRBV18 and TRBJ2-7, is NAGVMQNPRHLVRRRGQEARLRCSPMKGHSHVYWYRQLPEEGLKFMVYLQKENIIDESGMPKERFSAEFPKEGPSILRIQQVVRGDSAAYFCASSPSQGLWYEQYFGPGTRLTVT.